The rows below give T cell receptor beta chains drawn from one sample of a study of blood T cell repertoires in COVID-19. Produced via immunoSEQ multiplex PCR; TCRdb's table is partial and in-frame only. The sample holds roughly 200,000 clones; about 93% are singletons and the top ten take approximately 0.8%. The source material was peripheral blood. The receptors derive from a young man with COVID-19, enrolled during active disease. The conserved cysteine and the conserved F or W are not part of the CDR3 here. D genes are given only for firm matches. Expanded clones get a size class; other rows say once, few or many, or leave the size out.

12,TRBV7-2,TRBJ1-2,NA,NA,ASSSTWGDYGYT
16,TRBV27,TRBJ1-3,NA,NA,ASSLTYGTIDSGNTIY
12,TRBV30,TRBJ1-2,NA,NA,AWTLSGDAGGYT
19,TRBV6-2/TRBV6-3,TRBJ2-2,TRBD2,NA,ASSSRTSGGPNTPNTGELF
14,TRBV7-9,TRBJ2-7,TRBD2,NA,ASSSTGGGLPHEQY
12,TRBV5-5,TRBJ2-1,TRBD2,NA,ASSLEVTSGGAF
12,TRBV11-2,TRBJ1-4,TRBD1,NA,ASSPGQGNEKLF
15,TRBV25-1,TRBJ1-6,TRBD1,NA,ASSAGQGLGYNSPLH
12,TRBV11-1,TRBJ1-4,TRBD1,NA,ASSLSTGGEKLF
13,TRBV19,TRBJ1-5,TRBD1,NA,ASNADRVGNQPQH
13,TRBV30,TRBJ2-7,NA,once,AWRIQGAPSYEQY
11,TRBV2,TRBJ1-6,NA,NA,ASRGEYNSPLH
12,TRBV11-3,TRBJ2-2,NA,NA,ASSLGGVAGELF
14,TRBV9,TRBJ1-1,TRBD1,NA,ASSVSGQGGDTEAF
11,TRBV5-1,TRBJ2-7,NA,NA,ASSLPSSYEQY
11,TRBV2,TRBJ1-3,NA,NA,ASRGTGGNTIY
13,TRBV19,TRBJ1-4,TRBD1,NA,ASSLQQGINEKLF
11,TRBV6-5,TRBJ2-2,NA,NA,ASSGEVTGELF
12,TRBV5-4,TRBJ1-2,TRBD1,NA,ASSWGQAMGGYT
16,TRBV4-1,TRBJ1-5,NA,NA,ASSQAGWARDSNQPQH
12,TRBV6-5,TRBJ1-6,NA,NA,ASRPSGRNSPLH
12,TRBV19,TRBJ1-5,NA,NA,ASSTDRYNQPQH
12,TRBV30,TRBJ1-1,NA,NA,AWRLDRYPTEAF
14,TRBV5-5,TRBJ1-1,TRBD1,NA,ASSSTGGGLNTEAF
12,TRBV27,TRBJ1-2,TRBD1,NA,ASSRQGLVGGYT
10,TRBV29-1,TRBJ2-5,NA,NA,SGRSGGETQY
15,TRBV4-1,TRBJ2-7,NA,NA,ASSQEGPGSGTYEQY
11,TRBV19,TRBJ1-1,NA,NA,ASSIRVHTEAF
12,TRBV10-2,TRBJ1-1,NA,NA,ASSDDSVNTEAF
12,TRBV5-1,TRBJ2-2,NA,NA,ASSLPRETGELF
14,TRBV7-2,TRBJ2-5,TRBD2,NA,ASSRTSGGGQETQY
13,TRBV4-2,TRBJ1-2,NA,once,ASSQGEGARDGYT
9,TRBV18,TRBJ2-7,NA,NA,ASSKGEEQY
13,TRBV6-2/TRBV6-3,TRBJ2-5,NA,once,ASSYGPSSQETQY
15,TRBV7-9,TRBJ1-6,NA,NA,ASSPRGGTSYNSPLH
12,TRBV19,TRBJ1-6,NA,NA,ASRQGINNSPLH
15,TRBV9,TRBJ1-1,NA,NA,ASSVDGRGGDNTEAF
13,TRBV6-5,TRBJ1-1,NA,NA,ASSYSNTLNTEAF
10,TRBV2,TRBJ1-2,NA,NA,ASTTALYGYT
13,TRBV2,TRBJ1-4,NA,NA,ASSDDSPVNEKLF
14,TRBV19,TRBJ1-5,TRBD1,NA,ASSSVGTGGGQPQH
13,TRBV11-2,TRBJ2-7,NA,few,ASSFFRTGSYEQY
13,TRBV29-1,TRBJ1-1,NA,NA,SVGFGGSMNTEAF
15,TRBV18,TRBJ1-1,TRBD1,NA,ASSPRTGAFVGTEAF
10,TRBV20-1,TRBJ1-2,NA,NA,SASVADYGYT
15,TRBV6-1,TRBJ2-2,TRBD2,NA,ASSVLAGGANTGELF
20,TRBV9,TRBJ2-3,TRBD2,NA,ASSTRILTSGGLGGGTDTQY
14,TRBV10-1,TRBJ2-1,TRBD2,NA,ASSEGLAGSYNEQF
14,TRBV19,TRBJ1-5,TRBD1,NA,ASSIVGTGVGQPQH
16,TRBV7-3,TRBJ2-2,NA,NA,ASSLLQSRGKGTGELF
9,TRBV19,TRBJ2-1,NA,NA,ASSSYNEQF
12,TRBV5-6,TRBJ2-2,NA,NA,ASSQGPNTGELF
13,TRBV10-3,TRBJ1-2,NA,NA,AISESKSGNYGYT
13,TRBV4-1,TRBJ2-2,NA,NA,ASSHPTANTGELF
11,TRBV12-3/TRBV12-4,TRBJ2-1,NA,NA,ASSLYSYNEQF
13,TRBV2,TRBJ2-5,NA,NA,ASSGSLGTQETQY
11,TRBV6-5,TRBJ1-1,NA,NA,ATQATGGTEAF
11,TRBV4-1,TRBJ2-7,NA,NA,ASSQVLREEQY
14,TRBV7-2,TRBJ2-2,TRBD2,NA,ASISGASGGTGELF
13,TRBV2,TRBJ1-2,NA,NA,ASSVRQATYYGYT